Following are 24 T cell receptor beta chains from one sample sequenced in a study of cytomegalovirus exposure and HLA in healthy donors. TCRdb keeps only in-frame clones here, not all; method: immunoSEQ multiplex PCR. Here the sample spans around 130,000 clones, roughly 86% being singletons. Input material: PBMCs. The receptors come from a man aged 25 to 40 in good health and CMV-seronegative.

V gene TRBV5-1 combines with J gene TRBJ2-7; 8 bases fit TRBD1. The germline CDR1 and CDR2 sequences are SGHRS and YFSETQ. Trimming cost V 8 bases and J 2 bases; bases outside gene matches: 3. This CDR3 is 12 amino acids long. The DNA of the CDR3 is TGCGCCAGTGGACAGGGCCCCTACGAGCAGTACTTC. It encodes CASGQGPYEQYF.

The V and J genes are TRBV28 and TRBJ2-1, with 9 nucleotides matching TRBD1. Germline V lookup: CDR1 MDHEN, CDR2 SYDVKM. The CDR3 sequence is 12 residues long. V lost 7 bases, J lost 14 bases, and 9 bases stayed unmatched. This chain's CDR3 is CASNRQGGDKFF. The CDR3, as DNA: TGTGCCAGCAATCGACAGGGGGGCGATAAGTTCTTC.

The rearrangement joins TRBV6-5 to TRBJ2-1, with 8 bases identical to TRBD2. CDR1 and CDR2 from the germline V gene are MNHEY and SVGAGI. The CDR3 totals 15 residues. With V trimmed by 0 bases and J by 10 bases, 8 bases remained unmatched. CDR3 loop: CASSYSTGGAKEQFF. CDR3 bases: TGTGCCAGCAGTTACTCGACGGGGGGGGCAAAGGAGCAGTTCTTC.

This clone showed up just once. This chain links TRBV29-1 with TRBJ1-1; D unresolved. Germline V lookup: CDR1 SQVTM, CDR2 ANQGSEA. Trimming shortened V by 5 bases and J by 3 bases, and 13 bases separated the two germline ends. The CDR3 extends over 13 amino acids. The CDR3 protein is CSVRREEDTEAFF. The CDR3 DNA reads as TGCAGCGTTCGAAGAGAAGAGGACACTGAAGCTTTCTTT.

The V and J genes are TRBV13 and TRBJ1-2, with 8 positions matching TRBD1. Germline V gene sequence: CDR1 PRHDT, CDR2 FYEKMQ (reference sequence). The CDR3 loop spans 15 amino acids. Unmatched junction bases numbered 8, after V lost 5 bases and J lost 3 bases. The CDR3 here is CASSAGTGGDYGYTF. The CDR3 region has the DNA TGTGCCAGCAGCGCAGGGACAGGAGGAGACTATGGCTACACCTTC.

This clone was seen repeatedly, ten times or more. The chain combines TRBV10-1 with TRBJ2-2; possible D gene TRBD1, 6 bases. There are 15 residues in the CDR3. Looked up from germline, CDR1 is WNHNN and CDR2 is SYGVQD (reference sequence). The V end was cut by 6 bases, the J end by 5 bases, with 16 bases between. The CDR3 DNA follows: TGCGCCAGCAGCCGGGACACCCCAGAGACCGGGGAGCTGTTTTTT. Its translation: CASSRDTPETGELFF.

This clone was counted once. The chain uses TRBV6-6 and TRBJ2-3; 7 bases agree with TRBD1. This CDR3 spans 15 amino acids. Germline V lookup: CDR1 MNHNY, CDR2 SVGAGI (reference sequence). V lost 2 bases, J lost 2 bases, and 4 bases stayed unmatched. The CDR3 DNA reads TGTGCCAGCAGTTACCCACAGGGGAACACAGATACGCAGTATTTT. As protein: CASSYPQGNTDTQYF.

The rearrangement links TRBV4-2 to TRBJ2-7; 11 bases align to TRBD1. Unmatched junction bases numbered 3, after V lost 1 base and J lost 4 bases. The germline gives CDR1 LGHNA, CDR2 YNFKEQ. This CDR3 comprises 15 residues. CDR3 sequence: CASSQAGTGGYEQYF. CDR3 DNA: TGTGCCAGCAGCCAAGCGGGGACAGGGGGGTACGAGCAGTACTTC.

The CDR3 is CASSHSLGPYEQYF. CDR3 nucleotides: TGCGCCAGCAGCCACTCACTTGGTCCATACGAGCAGTACTTC. This chain links TRBV4-3 with TRBJ2-7; D remains unclear. Germline CDR1 and CDR2: LGHNA and YSLEER. Trimming removed 3 bases at V and 4 bases at J, with 13 bases between. The CDR3 loop spans 14 amino acids.

The chain joins TRBV2 to TRBJ2-4, with 10 bases matching TRBD2. This CDR3 is built from 16 residues. Germline loops: CDR1 SNHLY, CDR2 FYNNEI. The junction had 4 bases not matched to a gene; V was cut back by 2 bases and J by 3 bases. The DNA of the CDR3 is TGTGCCAGCAGTGAATATAGCGGGGGGATCAAAAACATTCAGTACTTC. It translates to CASSEYSGGIKNIQYF.

The V call is TRBV5-1, the J call TRBJ2-1; possibly TRBD2 for D (5 bases). The CDR3 extends over 14 amino acids. V gave up 4 bases and J gave up 3 bases, with 11 bases separating them. Looked up from germline, CDR1 is SGHRS and CDR2 is YFSETQ. CDR3 amino acids: CASSARRDYNEQFF. The CDR3 nucleotides are TGCGCCAGCAGCGCTAGACGGGACTACAATGAGCAGTTCTTC.

The chain is built from TRBV19 and TRBJ1-2, with 8 bases matching TRBD1. This CDR3 is built from 13 residues. The germline gives CDR1 LNHDA, CDR2 SQIVND (reference sequence). With 7 bases clipped from V and 1 base from J, the junction kept 2 bases outside the gene matches. The CDR3 spells CASTGGGNYGYTF. The DNA of the CDR3 is TGTGCCAGTACAGGGGGCGGTAACTATGGCTACACCTTC.

The rearrangement uses TRBV21-1 and TRBJ1-3. TRBV21-1 is assigned pseudogene status. This CDR3 has 16 amino acids. The CDR3 DNA follows: TGTGCCAGCAGCAAAGGTAAGAGAAACTCTGGAAACACCATATATTTT. Protein product: CASSKGKRNSGNTIYF.

The chain recombines TRBV5-1 with TRBJ2-1; 14 bases align to TRBD2. The V segment lost 4 bases and the J segment 8 bases; nucleotides outside the gene matches: 5. The CDR3 contains 15 residues. The germline CDR1 and CDR2 sequences are SGHRS and YFSETQ. CDR3 DNA: TGCGCCAGCAGCCTCGGACTAGCGGGGGGATATGAGCAGTTCTTC. Its translation is CASSLGLAGGYEQFF.

The chain joins TRBV29-1 to TRBJ1-2, with a possible D match to TRBD1 (5 bases). The CDR3 totals 13 residues. Germline lookup yields CDR1 SQVTM and CDR2 ANQGSEA. The germline V and J ends were trimmed by 3 bases and 4 bases, with 12 bases remaining between them. CDR3 nucleotide sequence: TGCAGCGTTGAGACAGTCGCAATCTATGGCTACACCTTC. Its protein is CSVETVAIYGYTF.

The CDR3 nucleotides read TGTGCCAGCAGCTTATTCCTGGGAGGGTGGCAGGCAGATACGCAGTATTTT. Its protein is CASSLFLGGWQADTQYF. V usage is TRBV13 and J usage is TRBJ2-3; the match to TRBD2 covers 7 bases. This CDR3 has 17 amino acids. In germline, CDR1 is PRHDT, CDR2 FYEKMQ (reference sequence). V lost 2 bases to trimming and J lost 4 bases; unmatched junction nucleotides: 12.

The V gene is TRBV10-1, the J gene TRBJ2-1, with 9 bases lining up with TRBD1. V was clipped by 2 bases and J by 9 bases; unmatched bases: 2. Germline loops: CDR1 WNHNN, CDR2 SYGVQD (reference sequence). The CDR3 sequence is 13 residues long. CDR3 region: CASSEPGQGEQFF. As DNA, the CDR3 is TGCGCCAGCAGTGAGCCGGGACAGGGTGAGCAGTTCTTC.

The chain is built from TRBV2 and TRBJ1-5; tentatively, D is TRBD1 (5 bases). This CDR3 comprises 13 residues. CDR1 and CDR2 from the germline V gene are SNHLY and FYNNEI. Trimming took off 6 bases at V and 7 bases at J, with 13 bases between the two ends. CDR3 in DNA: TGTGCCAGCAGGGGGCAACAGCCCCAGCCCCAGCATTTT. Its protein product is CASRGQQPQPQHF.

This chain joins TRBV9 and TRBJ2-1; maybe TRBD1 (5 bases). Germline-derived CDR1 and CDR2 are SGDLS and YYNGEE. Between the trimmed V and J ends, which lost 0 bases and 5 bases, there was a span of 9 bases. CDR3 length equals 14 residues. The chain's CDR3 is CASSVDGRDNEQFF. CDR3 bases: TGTGCCAGCAGCGTAGATGGCAGGGACAATGAGCAGTTCTTC.

V and J are TRBV10-3 and TRBJ1-2, with 8 bases matching TRBD1. The V and J ends lost 4 bases and 2 bases, in that order; junction bases with no gene match: 3. The CDR3 extends over 14 amino acids. The germline gives CDR1 ENHRY, CDR2 SYGVKD. The CDR3 sequence is CAISAGQVNYGYTF. In DNA form, the CDR3 reads TGTGCCATCAGTGCGGGACAGGTGAACTATGGCTACACCTTC.

This chain joins TRBV28 and TRBJ1-5, with 7 bases identical to TRBD1. The length of the CDR3 is 16 residues. Trimming took 5 bases from V and 2 from J; bases not matched to a gene: 9. Germline loops: CDR1 MDHEN, CDR2 SYDVKM. The CDR3 loop reads CASSLRQGGGNQPQHF. For the CDR3, the DNA is TGTGCCAGCAGTCTCCGACAGGGAGGCGGCAATCAGCCCCAGCATTTT.

This chain links TRBV4-2 with TRBJ2-6, with unresolved D. Trimming took 0 bases from V and 0 from J, leaving 9 bases between them. The CDR3 has 17 amino acids. Germline V gives CDR1 LGHNA, CDR2 YNFKEQ. CDR3 bases: TGTGCCAGCAGCCAAGATGGGCTGCCCTCTGGGGCCAACGTCCTGACTTTC. The encoded protein is CASSQDGLPSGANVLTF.

This chain links TRBV29-1 with TRBJ2-7; 9 positions match TRBD1. The length of the CDR3 is 14 residues. V shed 6 bases, J shed 6 bases, and the junction held 12 bases outside the gene matches. Per the germline V gene, CDR1 is SQVTM and CDR2 is ANQGSEA. CDR3 DNA: TGCAGCGTCGATACCGGGACAGGGACGCTCGAGCAGTACTTC. Residues: CSVDTGTGTLEQYF.

The J gene is TRBJ2-1, the V gene TRBV7-8; 13 bases align to TRBD2. V was pared by 5 bases and J by 5 bases, with 3 bases of the junction left unmatched. CDR3 length equals 15 residues. Germline V lookup: CDR1 SGHVS, CDR2 FQNEAQ. CDR3 nucleotide sequence: TGTGCCAGCAGCCGCGGACTAGCGGGGGACAATGAGCAGTTCTTC. Protein product: CASSRGLAGDNEQFF.